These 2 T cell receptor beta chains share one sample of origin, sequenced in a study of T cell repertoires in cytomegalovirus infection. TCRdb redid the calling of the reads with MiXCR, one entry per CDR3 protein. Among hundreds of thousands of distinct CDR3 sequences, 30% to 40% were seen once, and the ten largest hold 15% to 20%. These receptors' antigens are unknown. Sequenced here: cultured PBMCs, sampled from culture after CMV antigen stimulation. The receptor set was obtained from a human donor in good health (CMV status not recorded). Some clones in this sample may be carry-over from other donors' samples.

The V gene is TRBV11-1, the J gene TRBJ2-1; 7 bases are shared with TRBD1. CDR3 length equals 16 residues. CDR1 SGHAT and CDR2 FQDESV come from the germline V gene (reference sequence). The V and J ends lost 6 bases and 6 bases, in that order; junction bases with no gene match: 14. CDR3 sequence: CASSKDREVFSNEQFF. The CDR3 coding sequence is TGTGCCAGCAGTAAAGACAGGGAAGTTTTTAGCAATGAGCAGTTCTTC.

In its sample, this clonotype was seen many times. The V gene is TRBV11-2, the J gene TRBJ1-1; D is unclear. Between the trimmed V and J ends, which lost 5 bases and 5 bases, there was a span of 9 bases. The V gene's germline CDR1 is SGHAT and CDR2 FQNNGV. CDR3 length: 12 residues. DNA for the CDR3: TGTGCCAGCAGCGCGGGGTTGACTGAAGCTTTCTTT. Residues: CASSAGLTEAFF.